This entry describes one T cell receptor (beta chain). Participants were aged roughly 18 to 90 years, lived in some 23 US areas, and enrolled virtually. Symptom resolution, clearance, or two negative PCRs marked donors in Cohort 3 as recovered. This specimen comes from a study of blood T cell repertoires in COVID-19. Study-level information: From T cells, B-cell-depleted T cells, or PBMCs came the material, which was cDNA or gDNA.

Original handling: Nucleated cell counts were estimated from reference gene primer amplification. The method was immunoSEQ multiplex PCR; TCRdb's version includes in-frame clones alone and lacks a portion of them. V and J calls and clone size are those listed in that table; D and trimming were worked out from the DNA. Altogether 200,000 to 300,000 clones are present, 85% to 90% being singletons, with the ten largest covering about 1.6%. The CDR3 has 11 amino acids. The V and J ends lost 6 bases and 4 bases, in that order; junction bases with no gene match: 2. CDR1 SQVTM and CDR2 ANQGSEA come from the germline V gene.

The receptor was isolated from a man aged 40-49 years who had recovered from COVID-19. The genes are TRBV29-1 and TRBJ1-2; TRBD1 matches at 7 bases. Sequenced input: PBMCs or T cells enriched from blood (not recorded which). The CDR3 coding sequence is TGCAGCGTAAACAGGGGCTATGGCTACACCTTC. This translates into CSVNRGYGYTF.